Reported below is one T cell receptor (beta chain). The target of this receptor is not known. The read terminates 3 residues before the CDR3 end, so the remaining end is supplied by the germline J gene. This specimen belongs to a study of T cells in women clearing cervical HPV infection (dated by TCRdb to between 2018 and 2020). Study-level background: The cases were 20 to 25 women with histologically confirmed HPV16-related CIN3 or worse, and 2 of those women had invasive cancers. Controls were 25 or so women whose single incident HPV16 infection cleared within 12 months without precancer or cancer developing. Case blood was taken at the visit when the lesion was first identified, whereas control blood was taken when infection was no longer detected. Among cases, blood sampling came a median of nearly 150 days after lesion detection, with an interquartile range of roughly 90 to 230 days. Because only a few women had HLA typing data, the possibility that HLA type acted as a confounder could not be ruled out. Nested within Costa Rica's Guanacaste HPV Natural History Study, an exploratory proof-of-principle case-control study compared TCR repertoires across cervical HPV16 outcomes. Cases and controls were matched on age within five years and on year of sample collection. Cases had a median age of almost 35 years compared with 38 for controls, and baseline characteristics showed no significant differences between the groups. The parent cohort enrolled 10,000 to 11,000 women aged 18 or older in Guanacaste, Costa Rica, in about 1993 to 1994 and followed the women for around seven years. As quality controls, five blinded duplicates were added to each group, bringing the total to 60 or so samples made up of roughly 50 participants and about ten replicates. Results and caveats for the whole study, not just this receptor: TRBV6-7 relative abundance was lower in cases than in controls (roughly 0.12% versus 0.17%; Bonferroni P = 0.0008). Across sequencing depths, CIN3+ cases showed significantly higher TCR repertoire richness than controls, but evenness did not differ between the groups. Because of the cross-sectional design, the study could not determine whether the associations came before infection or resulted from infection, and neither effector/memory subsets nor HPV-specific T cells were isolated. Random forest classifiers that combined richness and V gene abundances separated cases from controls with an estimated AUC of roughly 0.83. Because the number of T cells per sample was unknown, the richness differences could reflect varying T-cell content rather than repertoire biology.

In the germline V gene, CDR1 corresponds to SNHLY and CDR2 to FYNNEI. Trimming costs V 5 bases and J 2 bases, and their ends lie 13 bases apart. The CDR3 contains 15 residues, cysteine and phenylalanine counted. Sequencing covers 36 bases of the CDR3, shown here with the frame starting at base 1. Using the immunoSEQ assay, multiplex PCR amplified TCR beta CDR3 regions from an average of about 1,300 ng of genomic DNA per sample. To correct primer bias, the assay used a complete synthetic TCR repertoire to set an amplification baseline. Amplicons were sequenced on the Illumina platform. The study's own analysis went as follows. Sequences were error-corrected by clustering with frequency ratios and a modified nearest-neighbor algorithm and were then analyzed in the immunoSEQ Analyzer with IMGT gene definitions. At each rarefaction depth, TCR richness and evenness were averaged over 20 rarefaction repeats, and samples with fewer sequences than the depth were excluded. Wilcoxon rank sum tests with FDR correction were used to compare V, D and J gene relative abundances between the groups. Blinded duplicates gave an intraclass correlation of 95% to 97% for TCR richness and an average of approximately 83% across over 55 gene segments. Held by TCRdb, this immuneACCESS table contains in-frame sequences only and omits some clones. Under half of the omission traces to an unresolved V gene where checked; the cause of the rest is unknown. V and J calls and clone size are as listed in that table; D and trimming were resolved from the DNA. Per the sample table, the count is some 40,000 clones. Clones ranked in the top ten supply 1% to 1.5% of the sample.

Every participant had a single incident cervical HPV16 infection, and women with prevalent HPV16 infections were excluded. Cervical HPV DNA was detected by MY09/MY11 PCR and genotyped by dot-blot hybridization. Around 15 mL of heparinized blood was centrifuged, after which the buffy coat was aliquoted, frozen at -30 degrees C, and then stored at -80 degrees C. QIAGEN kits were used to extract genomic DNA from the buffy coat specimens. This TCR derives from a woman aged 18-70 years with a cervical HPV16 infection that either progressed to CIN3+ or cleared (not recorded which). Sequencing was done on a sample of blood buffy coat. Recombination linked TRBV2 to TRBJ1-5, and possibly TRBD1, on 5 matching bases. The sequenced CDR3 bases are TGTGCCAGCAGTCCGGGACTAGGAGGCAATCAGCCC. Its amino acids are CASSPGLGGNQP. The full CDR3 sequence reads CASSPGLGGNQPQHF.